The clone carrying this TCR beta chain appeared a few times. This sample was included in a study of T cell changes during pregnancy in multiple sclerosis. The assay was immunoSEQ multiplex PCR, and TCRdb's table has in-frame clones only and misses some. The table shows around 70,000 clones, with roughly 92% occurring only once. V lost 3 bases, J lost 16 bases, and 20 bases lay in between. CDR3 length: 13 amino acids. Per the germline V gene, CDR1 is SGDLS and CDR2 is YYNGEE. The sample in question was peripheral blood, obtained before pregnancy. The receptor was isolated from a female donor with multiple sclerosis, enrolled in a pregnancy study. The chain uses TRBV9 and TRBJ1-3; D possibly corresponds to TRBD1 (6 bases). This CDR3 reads CASSDPWGGPLYF. CDR3 DNA sequence: TGTGCCAGCAGCGACCCCTGGGGGGGCCCCTTGTATTTT.